The 30 T cell receptor beta chains below all came from one sample that was sequenced in a study of T cells expressing NK-cell markers. TCRdb reanalyzed the 5' RACE reads, giving one entry per CDR3 protein sequence and no DNA. The table for this sample gives 400,000 to 500,000 distinct CDR3 sequences. Sequenced sample: blood T cells: a sorted CD56 or NKG2C T cell subset, CD4+ or CD8+ T cells, or bulk PBMC T cells (not recorded which). The receptors were gathered from a woman between 18 and 70 years old in good health.

V is TRBV5-6 and J is TRBJ2-3. CDR1 is SGHDT, CDR2 YYEEEE, per germline. There are 14 residues in the CDR3. CDR3: CASSLLFRLDTQYF.

The chain links TRBV2 to TRBJ1-1; TCRdb's D gene call, TRBD1, goes unchecked for lack of DNA. The CDR3 is 14 residues long. Germline V gene sequence: CDR1 SNHLY, CDR2 FYNNEI. CDR3 amino acids: CASSEGVGGAEAFF.

The J gene is TRBJ2-3, the V gene TRBV5-1. The CDR3 runs 14 residues. The V gene's germline CDR1 is SGHRS and CDR2 YFSETQ. Here the CDR3 reads CASSLAQAEDTQYF.

The chain is built from TRBV7-9 and TRBJ2-3; TCRdb outputs TRBD1, but without DNA this stays unchecked. The CDR3 totals 16 residues. The germline V gene has CDR1 SEHNR and CDR2 FQNEAQ (reference sequence). The CDR3 sequence: CASSLGRGTSTDTQYF.

The chain recombines TRBV4-1 with TRBJ2-1; the TCRdb call, TRBD1, lacks DNA for checking. CDR3 length: 15 amino acids. Looked up from germline, CDR1 is MGHRA and CDR2 is YSYEKL. The CDR3 loop reads CASSQEGSVAGQQFF.

This chain connects TRBV4-3 to TRBJ2-3; the TCRdb call, TRBD2, lacks DNA for checking. The germline V gene has CDR1 LGHNA and CDR2 YSLEER. The CDR3 is 16 amino acids. The CDR3 sequence is CASSQASGRNTDTQYF.

The chain's CDR3 is CASSLSGQNQPQHF. This sequence joins TRBV5-1 and TRBJ1-5. The CDR3 is made up of 14 amino acids. CDR1 is SGHRS, CDR2 YFSETQ, per germline.

The V and J genes are TRBV12-3 or TRBV12-4 and TRBJ2-6; the D gene TCRdb calls, TRBD1, cannot be checked with no DNA. The CDR3 extends over 19 amino acids. The CDR3 loop reads CASSLVGRVISTGANVLTF.

This chain connects TRBV29-1 to TRBJ1-1; no DNA is available, so the TRBD1 call from TCRdb remains unchecked. In germline, CDR1 is SQVTM, CDR2 ANQGSEA. The CDR3 has 13 residues. The CDR3 here is CSVTGGLNTEAFF. The full variable domain, rest sourced from reference TRBV29-1 and TRBJ1-1, is SAVISQKPSRDICQRGTSLTIQCQVDSQVTMMFWYRQQPGQSLTLIATANQGSEATYESGFVIDKFPISRPNLTFSTLTVSNMSPEDSSIYLCSVTGGLNTEAFFGQGTRLTVV.

V gene TRBV7-2 combines with J gene TRBJ2-1; there is no DNA to check the TCRdb D call of TRBD2. CDR1 is SGHTA, CDR2 FQGNSA, per germline. The CDR3 has 16 amino acids. The CDR3 protein is CASSLRIRATYNEQFF.

V is TRBV6-5 and J is TRBJ1-5; TCRdb calls TRBD1, which cannot be checked without DNA. This CDR3 comprises 16 residues. The germline CDR1 and CDR2 sequences are MNHEY and SVGAGI. The CDR3 sequence: CASSYSGTQSNQPQHF.

The V gene is TRBV29-1, the J gene TRBJ2-1. Germline CDR1 SQVTM, CDR2 ANQGSEA. This CDR3 is built from 12 residues. The CDR3 is CSVLMVGNEQFF.

The V and J genes are TRBV6-5 and TRBJ2-1. The CDR3 loop spans 15 amino acids. Germline values: CDR1 MNHEY, CDR2 SVGAGI. CDR3 loop: CASSYSGEDNNEQFF.

The genes are TRBV27 and TRBJ2-7. CDR1 and CDR2 from the germline V gene are MNHEY and SMNVEV (reference sequence). CDR3 length: 12 amino acids. CDR3 amino acids: CASSLNTYEQYF.

V usage is TRBV7-9 and J usage is TRBJ2-3. CDR1 and CDR2 from the germline V gene are SEHNR and FQNEAQ (reference sequence). The CDR3 runs 11 residues. The chain's CDR3 is CALKRTDTQYF. The full variable domain, completed using reference TRBV7-9 and TRBJ2-3, is DTGVSQNPRHKITKRGQNVTFRCDPISEHNRLYWYRQTLGQGPEFLTYFQNEAQLEKSRLLSDRFSAERPKGSFSTLEIQRTEQGDSAMYLCALKRTDTQYFGPGTRLTVL.

The chain couples TRBV7-9 to TRBJ2-3. CDR3 length: 13 amino acids. Germline V gives CDR1 SEHNR, CDR2 FQNEAQ (reference sequence). The CDR3 is CASSLTPADTQYF.

V usage is TRBV9 and J usage is TRBJ2-7. The CDR3 is 15 amino acids. Germline-derived CDR1 and CDR2 are SGDLS and YYNGEE. CDR3 loop: CASSVASGDSYEQYF.

The chain links TRBV7-9 to TRBJ2-7; the TRBD2 assignment by TCRdb is unverifiable without DNA. CDR1 SEHNR and CDR2 FQNEAQ come from the germline V gene (reference sequence). The CDR3 runs 13 residues. This chain's CDR3 is CASSFGLAREQYF.

The chain has TRBV11-2 and TRBJ2-2; the TRBD2 assignment by TCRdb is unverifiable without DNA. The CDR3 has 18 residues. Germline V gives CDR1 SGHAT, CDR2 FQNNGV. CDR3 region: CASSPRSSGGTNTGELFF.

The rearrangement joins TRBV6-6 to TRBJ1-2; TCRdb reports TRBD1, a call that lacks DNA to check it against. The CDR3 is made up of 12 amino acids. Germline assignment: CDR1 MNHNY and CDR2 SVGAGI (reference sequence). This chain's CDR3 is CASSPGTYGYTF.

The chain combines TRBV15 with TRBJ1-5. Germline CDR1 is LNHNV and CDR2 is YYDKDF (reference sequence). This CDR3 has 14 residues. CDR3 sequence: CATSREERAGPQHF.

V gene TRBV5-4 combines with J gene TRBJ1-5. The CDR3 is 15 amino acids. Germline CDR1 is SGHNT and CDR2 is YYREEE (reference sequence). The CDR3 protein is CASSVDGYSNQPQHF.

The chain carries TRBV20-1 and TRBJ2-5; with no DNA, the TCRdb D assignment of TRBD2 cannot be verified. Germline CDR1 DFQATT, CDR2 SNEGSKA (reference sequence). The CDR3 length is 18 residues. This chain's CDR3 is CSARDNRLATTREETQYF.

The V gene is TRBV6-4, the J gene TRBJ2-3; lacking DNA, the TRBD1 call made by TCRdb goes unchecked. Germline assignment: CDR1 MRHNA and CDR2 SNTAGT. The CDR3 is 15 residues long. CDR3 in amino acids: CASSRSGGGADTQYF.

This rearrangement joins TRBV12-3 or TRBV12-4 to TRBJ2-1; TCRdb names TRBD2, which stays unverified in the absence of DNA. This CDR3 is built from 14 residues. The CDR3 here is CASSFAAGGNEQFF.

The genes are TRBV11-2 and TRBJ1-1; without DNA, the TCRdb call of TRBD1 cannot be checked. This CDR3 is built from 15 residues. CDR1 and CDR2 (germline): SGHAT, FQNNGV. CDR3 in amino acids: CASSLSGDRAVAAFF.

This chain links TRBV2 with TRBJ1-5; TCRdb picks TRBD1, but there is no DNA to check that call. CDR1 is SNHLY, CDR2 FYNNEI, per germline. CDR3 length equals 14 residues. CDR3 sequence reads: CASNVDSPNQPQHF. The full variable domain, in which reference TRBV2 and TRBJ1-5 provide the parts outside the CDR3, is EPEVTQTPSHQVTQMGQEVILRCVPISNHLYFYWYRQILGQKVEFLVSFYNNEISEKSEIFDDQFSVERPDGSNFTLKIRSTKLEDSAMYFCASNVDSPNQPQHFGDGTRLSIL.

The V and J genes are TRBV12-3 or TRBV12-4 and TRBJ2-7; TCRdb's D gene call, TRBD1, goes unchecked for lack of DNA. The CDR3 runs 15 residues. The chain's CDR3 is CASSLGSGQGSEQYF.

The chain has TRBV4-1 and TRBJ1-2. The germline gives CDR1 MGHRA, CDR2 YSYEKL. The CDR3 spans 15 residues. The CDR3 here is CASSQAPVSNYGYTF.

The V gene is TRBV25-1, the J gene TRBJ2-7; no DNA is available, so the TRBD2 call from TCRdb remains unchecked. This CDR3 is 15 amino acids long. The V gene's germline CDR1 is MGHDK and CDR2 SYGVNS. The CDR3 protein is CASSDGGLGFSEQYF.